This T cell receptor (beta chain) originates from a study of blood T cell repertoires in COVID-19. Across the whole study: The United States, Italy and Spain supplied acute and convalescent COVID-19 samples. Sample material is recorded as cDNA or gDNA derived from T cells, B-cell-depleted T cells, or PBMCs.

The authors' processing: For nucleated cells, counts were estimated from reference gene primer amplification. Produced via immunoSEQ multiplex PCR; TCRdb's table is partial and in-frame only. That table supplies the V and J calls and clone size; D and trimming were determined from the DNA. This table holds under 250,000 clones, more than 65% found once. Looked up from germline, CDR1 is SGHNT and CDR2 is YYREEE (reference sequence). CDR3 length: 14 residues. The V gene end was trimmed by 1 base and the J gene end by 3 bases; junction bases not matched to a gene: 2. This TCR came from a man aged 45-65 years with active or convalescent COVID-19. This chain joins TRBV5-4 and TRBJ1-2, with 8 bases matching TRBD1. The sample was peripheral blood. Written as DNA, the CDR3 is TGTGCCAGCAGCTTGAGGACAGGGTACTATGGCTACACCTTC. Protein sequence: CASSLRTGYYGYTF.